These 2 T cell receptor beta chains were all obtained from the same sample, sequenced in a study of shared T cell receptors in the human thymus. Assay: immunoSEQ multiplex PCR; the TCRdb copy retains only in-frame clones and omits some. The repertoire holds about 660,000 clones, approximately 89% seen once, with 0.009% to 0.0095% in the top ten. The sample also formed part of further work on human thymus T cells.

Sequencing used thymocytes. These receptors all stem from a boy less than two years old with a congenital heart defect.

The CDR3 protein is CASSTPLGTGYIQYF. The DNA of the CDR3 is TGTGCCAGCAGTACCCCCCTCGGGACAGGGTACATTCAGTACTTC. The V call is TRBV2, the J call TRBJ2-4; 9 bases fit TRBD1. From germline, CDR1 is SNHLY and CDR2 FYNNEI. V gave up 5 bases and J gave up 8 bases; unmatched junction bases: 10. The length of the CDR3 is 15 residues.

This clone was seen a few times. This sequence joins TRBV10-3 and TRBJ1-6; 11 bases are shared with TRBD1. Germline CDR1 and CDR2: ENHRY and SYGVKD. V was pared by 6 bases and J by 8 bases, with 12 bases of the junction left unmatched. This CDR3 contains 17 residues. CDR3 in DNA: TGTGCCATCAGCGATCCGGGACAGGGGGGAGAGGATTCACCCCTCCACTTT. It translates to CAISDPGQGGEDSPLHF.